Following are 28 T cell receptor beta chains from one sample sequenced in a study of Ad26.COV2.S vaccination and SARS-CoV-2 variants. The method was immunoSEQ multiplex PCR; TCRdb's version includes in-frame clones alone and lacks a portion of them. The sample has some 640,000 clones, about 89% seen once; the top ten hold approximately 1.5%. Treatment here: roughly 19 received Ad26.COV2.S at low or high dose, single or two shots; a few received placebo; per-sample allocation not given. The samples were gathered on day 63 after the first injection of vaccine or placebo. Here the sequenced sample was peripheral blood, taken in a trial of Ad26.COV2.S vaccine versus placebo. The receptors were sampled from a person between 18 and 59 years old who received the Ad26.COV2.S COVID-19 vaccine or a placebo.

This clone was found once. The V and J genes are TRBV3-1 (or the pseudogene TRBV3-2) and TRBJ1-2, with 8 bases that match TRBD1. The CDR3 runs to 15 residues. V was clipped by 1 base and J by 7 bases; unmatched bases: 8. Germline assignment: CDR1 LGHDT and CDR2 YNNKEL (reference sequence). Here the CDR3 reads CASSQARPTGVGYTF. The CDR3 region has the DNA TGTGCCAGCAGCCAAGCAAGGCCGACAGGGGTTGGCTACACCTTC.

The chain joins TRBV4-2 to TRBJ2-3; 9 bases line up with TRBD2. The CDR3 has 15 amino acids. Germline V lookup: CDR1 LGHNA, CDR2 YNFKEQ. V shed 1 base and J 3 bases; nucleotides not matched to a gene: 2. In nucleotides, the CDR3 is TGTGCCAGCAGCCAAGCCACTAGCGGGACAGATACGCAGTATTTT. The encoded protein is CASSQATSGTDTQYF.

The CDR3 reads CASSQGTGNYEQYF. In nucleotides, the CDR3 is TGTGCCAGCAGCCAAGGGACAGGAAACTACGAGCAGTACTTC. This chain joins TRBV3-1 (or the pseudogene TRBV3-2) and TRBJ2-5; TRBD1 matches at 7 bases. The J call may be faulty, since TRBJ2-7 better matches the DNA end. This CDR3 has 14 amino acids. Germline CDR1 LGHDT, CDR2 YNNKEL (reference sequence).

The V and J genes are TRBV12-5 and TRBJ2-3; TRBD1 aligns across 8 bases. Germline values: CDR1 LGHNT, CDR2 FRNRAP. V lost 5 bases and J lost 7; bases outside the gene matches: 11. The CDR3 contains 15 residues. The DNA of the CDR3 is TGTGCTAGTGGTGTGAGCCCAGGGGGCATAAATACGCAGTATTTT. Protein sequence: CASGVSPGGINTQYF.

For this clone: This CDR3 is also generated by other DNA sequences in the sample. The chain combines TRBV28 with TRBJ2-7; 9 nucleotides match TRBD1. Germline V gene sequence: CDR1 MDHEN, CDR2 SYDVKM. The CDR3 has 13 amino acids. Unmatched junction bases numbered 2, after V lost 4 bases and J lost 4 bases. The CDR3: CASSSGQGYEQYF. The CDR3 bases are TGTGCCAGCAGTTCGGGACAGGGTTACGAGCAGTACTTC. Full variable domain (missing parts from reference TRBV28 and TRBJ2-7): DVKVTQSSRYLVKRTGEKVFLECVQDMDHENMFWYRQDPGLGLRLIYFSYDVKMKEKGDIPEGYSVSREKKERFSLILESASTNQTSMYLCASSSGQGYEQYFGPGTRLTVT.

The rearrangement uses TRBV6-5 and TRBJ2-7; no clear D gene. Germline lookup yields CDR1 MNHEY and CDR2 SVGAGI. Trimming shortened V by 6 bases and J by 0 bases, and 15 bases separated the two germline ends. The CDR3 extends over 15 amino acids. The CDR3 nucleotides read TGTGCCAGCAGCGCCCTATCGACGAGCTCCTACGAGCAGTACTTC. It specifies CASSALSTSSYEQYF.

The CDR3 DNA follows: TGTGCCAGCAGTCCGGACAGGGGTGGACAGCCCCAGCATTTT. This encodes CASSPDRGGQPQHF. The chain joins TRBV27 to TRBJ1-5, with 9 nucleotides matching TRBD1. There are 14 residues in the CDR3. Germline values: CDR1 MNHEY, CDR2 SMNVEV (reference sequence). The ends lost 5 bases at V and 7 bases at J; junction bases unmatched: 6.

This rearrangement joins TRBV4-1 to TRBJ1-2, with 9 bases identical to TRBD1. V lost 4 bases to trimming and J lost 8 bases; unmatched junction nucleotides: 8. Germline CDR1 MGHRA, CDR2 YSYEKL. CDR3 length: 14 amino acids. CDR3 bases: TGCGCCAGCAGCCTGCGGGACAGGGTTGAAGGCTACACCTTC. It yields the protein CASSLRDRVEGYTF.

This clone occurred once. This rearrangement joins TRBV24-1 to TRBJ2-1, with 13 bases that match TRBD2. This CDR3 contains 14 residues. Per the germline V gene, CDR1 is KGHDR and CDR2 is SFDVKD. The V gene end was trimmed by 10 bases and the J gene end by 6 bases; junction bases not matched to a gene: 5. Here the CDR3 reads CATAGTSGINEQFF. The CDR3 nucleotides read TGTGCCACAGCCGGGACTAGCGGGATCAATGAGCAGTTCTTC.

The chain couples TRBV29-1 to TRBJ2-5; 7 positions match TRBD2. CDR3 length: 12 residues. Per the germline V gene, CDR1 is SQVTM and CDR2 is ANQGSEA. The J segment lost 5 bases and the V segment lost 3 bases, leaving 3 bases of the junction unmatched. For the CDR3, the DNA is TGCAGCGTTGACCGGGAGGTCGAGACCCAGTACTTC. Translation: CSVDREVETQYF.

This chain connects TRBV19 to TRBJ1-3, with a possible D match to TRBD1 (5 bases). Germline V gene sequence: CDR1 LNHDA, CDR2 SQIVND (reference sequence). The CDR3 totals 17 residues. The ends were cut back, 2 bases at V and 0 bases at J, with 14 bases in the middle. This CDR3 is CASSISSGGISGNTIYF. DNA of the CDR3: TGTGCCAGTAGTATATCCTCTGGGGGAATCTCTGGAAACACCATATATTTT.

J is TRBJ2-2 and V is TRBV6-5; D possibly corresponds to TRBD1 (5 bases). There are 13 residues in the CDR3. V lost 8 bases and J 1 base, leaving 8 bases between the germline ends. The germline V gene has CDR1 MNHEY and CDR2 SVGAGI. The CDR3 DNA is TGTGCCAGCTCTAGGGGGAACACCGGGGAGCTGTTTTTT. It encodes CASSRGNTGELFF.

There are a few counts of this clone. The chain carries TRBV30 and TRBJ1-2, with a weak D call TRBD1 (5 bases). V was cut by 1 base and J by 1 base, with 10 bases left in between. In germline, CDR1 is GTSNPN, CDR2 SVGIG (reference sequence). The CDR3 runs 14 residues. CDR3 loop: CAWSGAGLNYGYTF. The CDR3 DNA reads TGTGCCTGGAGTGGGGCAGGGCTTAACTATGGCTACACCTTC.

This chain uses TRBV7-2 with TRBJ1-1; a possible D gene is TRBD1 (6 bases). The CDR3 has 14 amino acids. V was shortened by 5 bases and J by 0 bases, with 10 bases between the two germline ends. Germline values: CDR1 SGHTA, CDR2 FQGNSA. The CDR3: CASSVRGLNTEAFF. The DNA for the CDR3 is TGTGCCAGCAGCGTCAGGGGCCTGAACACTGAAGCTTTCTTT.

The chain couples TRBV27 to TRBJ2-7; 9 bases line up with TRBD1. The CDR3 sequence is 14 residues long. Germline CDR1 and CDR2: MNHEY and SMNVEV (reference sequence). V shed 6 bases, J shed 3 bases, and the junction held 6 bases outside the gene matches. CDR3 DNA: TGTGCCAGCAGCCCGGGACAGGGAGGCTACGAGCAGTACTTC. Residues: CASSPGQGGYEQYF.

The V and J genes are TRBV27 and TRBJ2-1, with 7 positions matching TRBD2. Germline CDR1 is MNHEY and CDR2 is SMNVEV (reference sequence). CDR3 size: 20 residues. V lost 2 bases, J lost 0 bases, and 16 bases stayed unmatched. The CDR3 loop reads CASSLIGARPRTSSYNEQFF. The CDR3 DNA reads TGTGCCAGCAGTTTAATAGGGGCTCGCCCTAGGACTAGCTCCTACAATGAGCAGTTCTTC.

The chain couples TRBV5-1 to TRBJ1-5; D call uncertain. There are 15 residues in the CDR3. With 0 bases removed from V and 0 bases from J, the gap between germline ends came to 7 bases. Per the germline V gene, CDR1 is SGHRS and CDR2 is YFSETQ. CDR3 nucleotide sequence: TGCGCCAGCAGCTTGGTCCCCAATAGCAATCAGCCCCAGCATTTT. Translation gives CASSLVPNSNQPQHF.

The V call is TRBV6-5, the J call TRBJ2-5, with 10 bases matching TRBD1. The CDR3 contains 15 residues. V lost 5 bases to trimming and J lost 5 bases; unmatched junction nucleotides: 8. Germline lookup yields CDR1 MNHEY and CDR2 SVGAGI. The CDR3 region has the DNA TGTGCCAGCAGTAACCGGGACAGGGGCAGGGAGACCCAGTACTTC. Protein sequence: CASSNRDRGRETQYF.

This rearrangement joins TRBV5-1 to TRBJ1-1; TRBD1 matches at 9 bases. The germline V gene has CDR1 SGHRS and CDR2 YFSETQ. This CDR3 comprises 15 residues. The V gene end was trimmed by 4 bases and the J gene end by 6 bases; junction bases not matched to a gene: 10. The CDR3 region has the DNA TGCGCCAGCAGCCGATCCTTACAGGGGGCGTCTGAAGCTTTCTTT. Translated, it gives CASSRSLQGASEAFF.

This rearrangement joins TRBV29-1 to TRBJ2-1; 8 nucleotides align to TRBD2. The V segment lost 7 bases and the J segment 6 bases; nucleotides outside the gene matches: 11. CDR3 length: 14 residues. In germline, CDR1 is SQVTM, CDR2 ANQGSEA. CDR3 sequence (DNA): TGCAGCGCTGAGCGCGGGAGGACCATCAATGAGCAGTTCTTC. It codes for CSAERGRTINEQFF.

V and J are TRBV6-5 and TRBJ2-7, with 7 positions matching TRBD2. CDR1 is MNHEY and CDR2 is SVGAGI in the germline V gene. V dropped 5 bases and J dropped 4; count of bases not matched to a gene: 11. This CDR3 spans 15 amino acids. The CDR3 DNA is TGTGCCAGCAGTCTGGTGGGGACGGGGGGATACGAGCAGTACTTC. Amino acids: CASSLVGTGGYEQYF.

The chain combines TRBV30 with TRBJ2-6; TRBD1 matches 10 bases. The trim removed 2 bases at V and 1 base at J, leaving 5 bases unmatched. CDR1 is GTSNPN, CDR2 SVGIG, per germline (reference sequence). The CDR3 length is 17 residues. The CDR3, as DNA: TGTGCCTGGAGTCAGCCGGGACAGGGGTCTGGGGCCAACGTCCTGACTTTC. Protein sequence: CAWSQPGQGSGANVLTF.

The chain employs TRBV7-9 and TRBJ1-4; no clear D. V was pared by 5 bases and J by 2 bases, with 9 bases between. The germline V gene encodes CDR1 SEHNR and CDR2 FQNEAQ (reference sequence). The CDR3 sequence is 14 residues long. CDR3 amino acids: CASSPAMTNEKLFF. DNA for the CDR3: TGTGCCAGCAGCCCCGCCATGACTAATGAAAAACTGTTTTTT.

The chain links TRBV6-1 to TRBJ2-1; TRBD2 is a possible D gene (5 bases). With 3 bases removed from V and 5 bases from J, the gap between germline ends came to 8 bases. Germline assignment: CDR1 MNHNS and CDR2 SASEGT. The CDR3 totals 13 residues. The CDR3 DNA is TGTGCCAGCAGTGACCGGCGGGACAATGAGCAGTTCTTC. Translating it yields CASSDRRDNEQFF.

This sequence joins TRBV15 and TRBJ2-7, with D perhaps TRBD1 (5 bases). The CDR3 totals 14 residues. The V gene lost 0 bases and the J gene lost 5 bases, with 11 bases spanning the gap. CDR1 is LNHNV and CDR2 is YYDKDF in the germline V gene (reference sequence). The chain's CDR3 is CATSRDAGMDEQYF. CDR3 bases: TGTGCCACCAGCAGAGATGCAGGGATGGACGAGCAGTACTTC. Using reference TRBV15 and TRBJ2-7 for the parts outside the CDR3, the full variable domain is DAMVIQNPRYQVTQFGKPVTLSCSQTLNHNVMYWYQQKSSQAPKLLFHYYDKDFNNEADTPDNFQSRRPNTSFCFLDIRSPGLGDTAMYLCATSRDAGMDEQYFGPGTRLTVT.

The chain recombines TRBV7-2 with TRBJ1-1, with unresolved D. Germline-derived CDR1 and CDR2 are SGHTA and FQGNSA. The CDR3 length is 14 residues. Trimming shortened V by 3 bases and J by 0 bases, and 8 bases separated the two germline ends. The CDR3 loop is CASSFGQMNTEAFF. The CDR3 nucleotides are TGTGCCAGCAGCTTTGGGCAGATGAACACTGAAGCTTTCTTT. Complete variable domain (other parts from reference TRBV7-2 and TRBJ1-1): GAGVSQSPSNKVTEKGKDVELRCDPISGHTALYWYRQSLGQGLEFLIYFQGNSAPDKSGLPSDRFSAERTGGSVSTLTIQRTQQEDSAVYLCASSFGQMNTEAFFGQGTRLTVV.

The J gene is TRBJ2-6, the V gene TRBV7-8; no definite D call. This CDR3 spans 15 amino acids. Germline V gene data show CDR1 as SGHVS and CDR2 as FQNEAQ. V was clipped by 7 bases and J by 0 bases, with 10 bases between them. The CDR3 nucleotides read TGTGCCAGCACTGGACGGTACTCTGGGGCCAACGTCCTGACTTTC. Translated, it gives CASTGRYSGANVLTF.

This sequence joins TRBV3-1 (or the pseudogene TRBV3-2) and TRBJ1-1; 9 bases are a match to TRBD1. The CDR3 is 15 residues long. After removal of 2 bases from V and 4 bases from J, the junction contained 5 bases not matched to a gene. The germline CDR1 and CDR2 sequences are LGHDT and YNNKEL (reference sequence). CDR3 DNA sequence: TGTGCCAGCAGCCAAACACAGGGGGCCGGCACTGAAGCTTTCTTT. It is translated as CASSQTQGAGTEAFF.